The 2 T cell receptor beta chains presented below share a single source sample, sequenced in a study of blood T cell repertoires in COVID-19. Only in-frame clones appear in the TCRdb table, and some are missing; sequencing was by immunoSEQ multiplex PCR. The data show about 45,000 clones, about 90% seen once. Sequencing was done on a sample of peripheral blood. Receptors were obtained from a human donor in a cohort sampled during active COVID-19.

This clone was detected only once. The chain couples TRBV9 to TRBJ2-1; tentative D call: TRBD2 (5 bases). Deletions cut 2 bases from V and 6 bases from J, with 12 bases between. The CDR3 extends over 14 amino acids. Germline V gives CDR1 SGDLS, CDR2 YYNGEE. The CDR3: CASSVRRGGNEQFF. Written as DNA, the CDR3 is TGTGCCAGCAGCGTCCGTCGGGGTGGCAATGAGCAGTTCTTC.

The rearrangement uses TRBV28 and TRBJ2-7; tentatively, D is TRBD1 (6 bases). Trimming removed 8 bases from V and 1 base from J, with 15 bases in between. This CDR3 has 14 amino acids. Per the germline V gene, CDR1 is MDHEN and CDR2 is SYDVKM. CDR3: CASCGGSGSYEQYF. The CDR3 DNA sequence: TGTGCCAGCTGTGGGGGCAGTGGGTCCTACGAGCAGTACTTC. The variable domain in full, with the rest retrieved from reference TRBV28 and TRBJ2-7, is DVKVTQSSRYLVKRTGEKVFLECVQDMDHENMFWYRQDPGLGLRLIYFSYDVKMKEKGDIPEGYSVSREKKERFSLILESASTNQTSMYLCASCGGSGSYEQYFGPGTRLTVT.